The clone carrying this TCR beta chain was found a few times. Its antigen is currently unknown. This table comes from immunoSEQ multiplex PCR, and its TCRdb copy is limited to in-frame clones, with some not included. The sample consists of roughly 270,000 clones, 90% to 95% of them appearing once. This specimen comes from a study of T cell responses to AZD1222 COVID-19 vaccine. Findings and limits, study-wide: Among those given AZD1222, only 6 or 7 were seropositive at baseline. Nearly half of spike-specific TCRs reportedly go after variant regions that carry no mutations. Donors skewed white British and female; clonal diversity was possibly underestimated.

The CDR3 runs 16 residues. The chain joins TRBV21-1 to TRBJ2-4. TRBV21-1 is a listed pseudogene. The sample consisted of peripheral blood, taken 28 days after the second AZD1222 dose. This TCR derives from an adult who received the AZD1222 COVID-19 vaccine. The CDR3 here is CASSRGLGGAVNIQYF. The CDR3 bases are TGTGCCAGCAGTAGGGGGTTGGGCGGGGCGGTAAACATTCAGTACTTC.